This T cell receptor beta chain was retrieved from a study of blood T cell repertoires in COVID-19. Sequencing was performed with immunoSEQ multiplex PCR; in TCRdb, only in-frame clones are kept and a portion is missing. Here the sample spans approximately 70,000 clones, approximately 79% being singletons. Germline V gene sequence: CDR1 SGHAT, CDR2 FQNNGV. The CDR3 covers 15 residues. V lost 5 bases to trimming and J lost 4 bases, with 15 bases between them. The sequenced sample consisted of peripheral blood. The TCR comes from an elderly woman with active or convalescent COVID-19. The chain employs TRBV11-2 and TRBJ1-3; D remains unclear. The CDR3 protein is CASSGMRGSGNTIYF. CDR3 DNA sequence: TGTGCCAGCAGCGGTATGCGGGGTTCGGGAAACACCATATATTTT.